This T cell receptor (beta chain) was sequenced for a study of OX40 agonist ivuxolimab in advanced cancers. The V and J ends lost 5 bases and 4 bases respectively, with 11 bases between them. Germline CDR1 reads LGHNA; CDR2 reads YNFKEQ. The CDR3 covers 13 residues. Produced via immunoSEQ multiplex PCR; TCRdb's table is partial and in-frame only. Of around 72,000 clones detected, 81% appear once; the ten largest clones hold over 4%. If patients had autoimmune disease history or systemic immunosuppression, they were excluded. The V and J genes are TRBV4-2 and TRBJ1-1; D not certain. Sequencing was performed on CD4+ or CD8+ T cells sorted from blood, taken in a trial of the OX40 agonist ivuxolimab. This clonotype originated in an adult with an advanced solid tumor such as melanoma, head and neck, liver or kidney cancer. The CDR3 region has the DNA TGTGCCAGCAGCTCAAACACTTTCACTGAAGCTTTCTTT. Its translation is CASSSNTFTEAFF.